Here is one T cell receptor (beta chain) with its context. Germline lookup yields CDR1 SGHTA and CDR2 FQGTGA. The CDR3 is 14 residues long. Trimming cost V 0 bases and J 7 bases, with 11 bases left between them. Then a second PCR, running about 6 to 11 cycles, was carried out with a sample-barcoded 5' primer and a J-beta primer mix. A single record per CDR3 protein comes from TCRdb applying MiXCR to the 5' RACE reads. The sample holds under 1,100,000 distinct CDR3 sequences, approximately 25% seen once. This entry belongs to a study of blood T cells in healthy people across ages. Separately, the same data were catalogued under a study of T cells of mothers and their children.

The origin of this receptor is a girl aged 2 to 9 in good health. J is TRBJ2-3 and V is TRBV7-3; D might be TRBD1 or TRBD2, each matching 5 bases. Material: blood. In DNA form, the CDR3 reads TGTGCCAGCAGCTTAACGAGGGGATACCATACGCAGTATTTT. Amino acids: CASSLTRGYHTQYF.